A single sample is the source of the 28 T cell receptor beta chains below, sequenced in a study of blood T cells in healthy people across ages (dated by TCRdb to between 2014 and 2017). Receptor amplification or capture employed 5' RACE. This sample was sequenced with an Illumina HiSeq 2500. A second PCR of about 7 to 12 cycles was run with a J-beta primer mix and a sample-barcoded 5' primer. The public reads were run again by TCRdb, first through fastp at Q25 and then through MiXCR, and only productive beta chains were kept. Entries are consolidated by CDR3 protein sequence, retaining the most common genes and DNA. The sample table lists about 570,000 distinct CDR3 sequences, about 27% of them with a count of one. Approximately 3.6% of the sample is held by the ten biggest clonotypes. Another study also made use of these data, one on T cells of mothers and their children.

The specimen was blood. The receptors shown here come from a boy aged 2 to 9 in good health.

The chain links TRBV7-2 to TRBJ2-2, with a possible D match to TRBD2 (6 bases). CDR3 length: 15 amino acids. CDR1 is SGHTA, CDR2 FQGNSA, per germline. V was clipped by 0 bases and J by 5 bases, with 10 bases between them. CDR3 DNA: TGTGCCAGCAGCTTAGCGCCAGGGAGGACCGGGGAGCTGTTTTTT. Amino acids: CASSLAPGRTGELFF.

This clonotype was counted at least ten times. The chain recombines TRBV7-2 with TRBJ2-5; 7 nucleotides align to TRBD1. V shed 5 bases and J 7 bases; nucleotides not matched to a gene: 10. The CDR3 consists of 14 residues. Looked up from germline, CDR1 is SGHTA and CDR2 is FQGNSA. The CDR3 sequence: CASSPDRSRWTQYF. The CDR3 bases are TGTGCCAGCAGCCCGGACAGGAGTCGGTGGACCCAGTACTTC. The full variable domain, rest sourced from reference TRBV7-2 and TRBJ2-5, is GAGVSQSPSNKVTEKGKDVELRCDPISGHTALYWYRQSLGQGLEFLIYFQGNSAPDKSGLPSDRFSAERTGGSVSTLTIQRTQQEDSAVYLCASSPDRSRWTQYFGPGTRLLVL.

The V and J genes are TRBV6-2 or TRBV6-3 and TRBJ1-1; tentative D call: TRBD1 (6 bases). In germline, CDR1 is MNHEY, CDR2 SVGEGT. The CDR3 sequence is 16 residues long. V lost 2 bases to trimming and J lost 5 bases, with 18 bases between them. The CDR3 reads CASSYMPGQSETEAFF. The CDR3 DNA reads TGTGCCAGCAGTTACATGCCCGGACAGTCGGAAACTGAAGCTTTCTTT.

This rearrangement joins TRBV7-2 to TRBJ2-3; 10 bases match TRBD1. The CDR3 runs to 15 residues. The V segment lost 4 bases and the J segment 1 base; nucleotides outside the gene matches: 2. Germline V gives CDR1 SGHTA, CDR2 FQGNSA. CDR3 loop: CTSSSGTGGTDTQYF. CDR3 sequence (DNA): TGTACCAGCAGCTCCGGGACAGGGGGCACAGATACGCAGTATTTT. Using reference TRBV7-2 and TRBJ2-3 for the parts outside the CDR3, the full variable domain is GAGVSQSPSNKVTEKGKDVELRCDPISGHTALYWYRQSLGQGLEFLIYFQGNSAPDKSGLPSDRFSAERTGGSVSTLTIQRTQQEDSAVYLCTSSSGTGGTDTQYFGPGTRLTVL.

The rearrangement joins TRBV15 to TRBJ2-3, with TRBD2 matching over 7 bases. With V trimmed by 8 bases and J by 6 bases, 8 bases remained unmatched. The CDR3 covers 13 residues. Germline CDR1 reads LNHNV; CDR2 reads YYDKDF (reference sequence). The CDR3 DNA is TGTGCCACCGGGGGGGGACTCCGGGATACGCAGTATTTT. Protein product: CATGGGLRDTQYF.

This clonotype occurred a few times. The chain is built from TRBV7-9 and TRBJ2-4, with D perhaps matching TRBD2 (7 bases). The germline V and J ends were trimmed by 1 base and 0 bases, with 13 bases remaining between them. The length of the CDR3 is 17 residues. Germline V gene lookup returns CDR1 SEHNR and CDR2 FQNEAQ (reference sequence). CDR3 coding DNA: TGTGCCAGCAGCTTAGTGTGGCGGGGGCCAGCCAAAAACATTCAGTACTTC. It translates to CASSLVWRGPAKNIQYF.

The chain uses TRBV25-1 and TRBJ2-1, with D perhaps given as TRBD1 or TRBD2 (5 bases each). The CDR3 has 15 amino acids. Trimming took off 2 bases at V and 3 bases at J, with 11 bases between the two ends. Germline values: CDR1 MGHDK, CDR2 SYGVNS. The CDR3 is CASSETRGVYNEQFF. CDR3 bases: TGTGCCAGCAGTGAAACGAGGGGAGTCTACAATGAGCAGTTCTTC.

The chain carries TRBV4-1 and TRBJ1-3; D remains ambiguous. This CDR3 spans 18 amino acids. V lost 3 bases and J 0 bases, leaving 18 bases between the germline ends. Germline assignment: CDR1 MGHRA and CDR2 YSYEKL. CDR3 amino acids: CASSQGRQVGNSGNTIYF. CDR3 nucleotides: TGCGCCAGCAGCCAGGGGAGGCAGGTCGGCAACTCTGGAAACACCATATATTTT.

This clonotype was seen only a few times. CDR3 nucleotides: TGTGCCAGCAACGTGGGGGGGGAGTGGAATGAGCAGTTCTTC. Translation: CASNVGGEWNEQFF. The genes are TRBV6-2 or TRBV6-3 and TRBJ2-1; 7 nucleotides line up with TRBD2. Germline V gene data show CDR1 as MNHEY and CDR2 as SVGEGT. V was clipped by 7 bases and J by 7 bases; unmatched bases: 10. This CDR3 region has 14 residues.

The sample holds a few counts of this clonotype. The rearrangement uses TRBV2 and TRBJ2-4; 8 nucleotides line up with TRBD2. The CDR3 is 15 residues long. V was clipped by 6 bases and J by 6 bases; unmatched bases: 10. From germline, CDR1 is SNHLY and CDR2 FYNNEI. In DNA, the CDR3 is TGTGCCAGCAGACCGAGCGGGGGCTCTACAAACATTCAGTACTTC. Translated, it gives CASRPSGGSTNIQYF.

V and J are TRBV5-1 and TRBJ1-2; 7 nucleotides match TRBD1. V lost 1 base, J lost 6 bases, and 9 bases stayed unmatched. This CDR3 has 15 amino acids. Per the germline V gene, CDR1 is SGHRS and CDR2 is YFSETQ. This chain's CDR3 is CASSLMSTGSHGYTF. CDR3 DNA sequence: TGCGCCAGCAGCTTGATGTCGACAGGGTCGCATGGCTACACCTTC.

Many counts were recorded for this clonotype. This chain joins TRBV5-1 and TRBJ2-1; TRBD2 aligns across 10 bases. CDR1 SGHRS and CDR2 YFSETQ come from the germline V gene. The CDR3 contains 15 residues. Unmatched junction bases numbered 8, after V lost 2 bases and J lost 9 bases. CDR3 coding DNA: TGCGCCAGCAGCTTTGGAAGCGGGGGGGTCAGTGAGCAGTTCTTC. Amino acid sequence: CASSFGSGGVSEQFF.

This clonotype was seen once. The chain links TRBV5-1 to TRBJ2-1; no clear D gene. The CDR3 is 14 residues long. Deletions cut 0 bases from V and 7 bases from J, with 11 bases between. Germline V gene lookup returns CDR1 SGHRS and CDR2 YFSETQ. The CDR3 reads CASSLEPRLNEQFF. The CDR3 bases are TGCGCCAGCAGCTTGGAGCCGCGTCTGAATGAGCAGTTCTTC.

This clonotype has just a few counts. The gene calls are TRBV9 and TRBJ2-5; D gene uncertain. Trimming removed 0 bases from V and 5 bases from J, with 5 bases in between. The CDR3 runs to 12 residues. Germline V CDR1 and CDR2: SGDLS, YYNGEE. The CDR3 DNA reads TGTGCCAGCAGCGTAGGCTTTGAGACCCAGTACTTC. This sequence encodes CASSVGFETQYF.

This clonotype was observed a few times. The chain employs TRBV12-3 or TRBV12-4 and TRBJ2-2; the D is unclear. Between the trimmed V and J ends, which lost 7 bases and 2 bases, there was a span of 17 bases. The CDR3 has 16 amino acids. The CDR3 DNA reads as TGTGCCAGCATCCGCGAAGGCAGACGAAACACCGGGGAGCTGTTTTTT. It specifies CASIREGRRNTGELFF.

The gene calls are TRBV13 and TRBJ2-3, with 9 bases that match TRBD2. This CDR3 region has 14 residues. Germline trimming cut 5 bases from V and 4 bases from J; bases unmatched to any gene: 4. CDR1 and CDR2 (germline): PRHDT, FYEKMQ (reference sequence). The CDR3 DNA reads as TGTGCCAGCAGCCCCCCTAGCGGGGCAGATACGCAGTATTTT. It encodes CASSPPSGADTQYF.

V is TRBV7-6 and J is TRBJ1-2; 8 bases agree with TRBD1. The trim removed 5 bases at V and 7 bases at J, leaving 12 bases unmatched. CDR1 and CDR2 from the germline V gene are SGHVS and FNYEAQ. The CDR3 has 15 residues. CDR3 DNA: TGTGCCAGCAGCCTGACAGGGGAGGTATCTGGTGGCTACACCTTC. This translates into CASSLTGEVSGGYTF.

This clonotype was counted a few times. This chain joins TRBV7-6 and TRBJ2-7, with D uncertain. CDR3 length equals 13 residues. The germline V gene encodes CDR1 SGHVS and CDR2 FNYEAQ. V was pared by 1 base and J by 2 bases, with 6 bases between. The CDR3 protein is CASSLENTYEQYF. The DNA for the CDR3 is TGTGCCAGCAGCTTAGAGAACACCTACGAGCAGTACTTC.

This clonotype has only a few counts. The gene calls are TRBV5-1 and TRBJ1-2; no clear D. The CDR3 has 14 residues. Germline CDR1 reads SGHRS; CDR2 reads YFSETQ. The germline V and J ends were trimmed by 0 bases and 0 bases, with 6 bases remaining between them. The DNA of the CDR3 is TGCGCCAGCAGCTTGGGACACCCTAACTATGGCTACACCTTC. Translating gives CASSLGHPNYGYTF.

The rearrangement links TRBV2 to TRBJ2-5; TRBD1 aligns across 8 bases. Gene TRBJ2-7 matches the end of the DNA better, so the J call may be wrong. This CDR3 spans 15 amino acids. The germline V gene has CDR1 SNHLY and CDR2 FYNNEI. CDR3 nucleotides: TGTGCCAGCAGTGAAAGGACAGGGCTCTTAGGCGAGCAGTACTTC. This codes for CASSERTGLLGEQYF.

The J gene is TRBJ2-3, the V gene TRBV6-1; D may match TRBD1 or TRBD2 (5 bases each). The V gene lost 4 bases and the J gene lost 6 bases, with 20 bases spanning the gap. The CDR3 spans 16 residues. CDR1 is MNHNS and CDR2 is SASEGT in the germline V gene. The CDR3 DNA follows: TGTGCCAGCAGTGCCCCGGACTCTAACGACAGCGATACGCAGTATTTT. Protein sequence: CASSAPDSNDSDTQYF.

This sequence joins TRBV15 and TRBJ2-1; a possible D gene is TRBD2 (6 bases). V was shortened by 4 bases and J by 1 base, with 11 bases between the two germline ends. The CDR3 sequence is 15 residues long. CDR1 is LNHNV, CDR2 YYDKDF, per germline (reference sequence). This CDR3 reads CATSIRSGSYNEQFF. CDR3 coding DNA: TGTGCCACCAGCATAAGGAGCGGGTCCTACAATGAGCAGTTCTTC.

The chain employs TRBV7-2 and TRBJ2-1; D tentatively reads TRBD1 or TRBD2 (5 bases each). Between the trimmed V and J ends, which lost 1 base and 0 bases, there was a span of 19 bases. CDR3 length: 19 amino acids. Germline V gene lookup returns CDR1 SGHTA and CDR2 FQGNSA. The CDR3 protein is CASSLVWGRLKSSYNEQFF. In DNA form, the CDR3 reads TGTGCCAGCAGCTTAGTATGGGGACGACTGAAGAGCTCCTACAATGAGCAGTTCTTC. The whole variable domain, filled in from reference TRBV7-2 and TRBJ2-1, reads GAGVSQSPSNKVTEKGKDVELRCDPISGHTALYWYRQSLGQGLEFLIYFQGNSAPDKSGLPSDRFSAERTGGSVSTLTIQRTQQEDSAVYLCASSLVWGRLKSSYNEQFFGPGTRLTVL.

V and J are TRBV7-2 and TRBJ2-5; D might be TRBD1 (5 bases). The end of the DNA fits TRBJ2-1 better, so the J call may be wrong. The CDR3 has 16 residues. Germline values: CDR1 SGHTA, CDR2 FQGNSA. For the CDR3, the DNA is TGTGCCAGCAGCTTAGGCAGGGTATGGTCCTACAATGAGCAGTTCTTC. Residues: CASSLGRVWSYNEQFF.

The rearrangement uses TRBV20-1 and TRBJ2-1, with TRBD2 identical over 7 bases. CDR3 length: 13 amino acids. The germline gives CDR1 DFQATT, CDR2 SNEGSKA (reference sequence). The V segment lost 5 bases and the J segment 2 bases; nucleotides outside the gene matches: 3. CDR3: CSAGRVAYNEQFF. CDR3 DNA: TGCAGTGCTGGGAGGGTCGCCTACAATGAGCAGTTCTTC.

V usage is TRBV3-1 and J usage is TRBJ1-4; D gene uncertain. Germline assignment: CDR1 LGHDT and CDR2 YNNKEL (reference sequence). The V gene lost 1 base and the J gene lost 5 bases, with 5 bases spanning the gap. The CDR3 consists of 13 residues. CDR3 coding DNA: TGTGCCAGCAGCCAAGGGCGAAATGAAAAACTGTTTTTT. Translated: CASSQGRNEKLFF.

This clonotype occurred many times. This chain connects TRBV11-2 to TRBJ1-4; D gene unclear. V lost 0 bases and J lost 4, with 12 bases in between. This CDR3 contains 16 residues. CDR1 and CDR2 from the germline V gene are SGHAT and FQNNGV. The CDR3 protein is CASSLDRGGINEKLFF. The CDR3 DNA is TGTGCCAGCAGCTTAGATCGTGGAGGAATTAATGAAAAACTGTTTTTT.

This clonotype was observed a handful of times. The gene calls are TRBV21-1 and TRBJ1-2; the D call in the table, TRBD1, was not verified against the DNA. TRBV21-1 is deemed a pseudogene. CDR3 length equals 15 residues. For the CDR3, the DNA is TGTGCCATCTCGAAGGGGCGGTCGAGGGACTATGGCTACACCTTC. Translated, it gives CAISKGRSRDYGYTF.